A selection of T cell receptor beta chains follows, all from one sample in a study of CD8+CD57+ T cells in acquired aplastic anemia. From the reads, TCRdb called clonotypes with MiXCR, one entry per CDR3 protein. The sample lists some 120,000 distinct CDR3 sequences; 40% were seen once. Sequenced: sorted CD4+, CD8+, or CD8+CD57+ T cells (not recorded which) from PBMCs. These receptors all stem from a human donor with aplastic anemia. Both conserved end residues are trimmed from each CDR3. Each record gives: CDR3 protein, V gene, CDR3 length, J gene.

ATSRDNSNEKLF	TRBV15	12	TRBJ1-4
ASSPMSTQRENYGYT	TRBV4-1	15	TRBJ1-2
SVGENPTNEKLF	TRBV29-1	12	TRBJ1-4
ASSQDPTGGNLIPLH	TRBV4-2	15	TRBJ1-6
ASSPTGGSGYEQY	TRBV2	13	TRBJ2-7
SVRKGNIQY	TRBV20-1	9	TRBJ2-4
SVARDSNTEAF	TRBV29-1	11	TRBJ1-1
ASSLNRGSNQPQH	TRBV5-6	13	TRBJ1-5
AISRDTTIDTQY	TRBV10-3	12	TRBJ2-3
SAPSGLAGKTDTQY	TRBV20-1	14	TRBJ2-3
ATSDGDSQETQY	TRBV24-1	12	TRBJ2-5
ASSVISGGRSYNEQF	TRBV9	15	TRBJ2-1
ASSWDTENTEAF	TRBV5-6	12	TRBJ1-1
ASSQELGGFRGELF	TRBV4-3	14	TRBJ2-2
ASNAGGRTYEQY	TRBV7-2	12	TRBJ2-7
ATSDQRAGSNQPQH	TRBV24-1	14	TRBJ1-5
AISESAVTLTDTQY	TRBV10-3	14	TRBJ2-3
ASSVRGNQPQH	TRBV4-1	11	TRBJ1-5
ASSPPGESYGYT	TRBV7-2	12	TRBJ1-2
ASSRSQPNSNQPQH	TRBV18	14	TRBJ1-5
SARDTRISPYNEQF	TRBV20-1	14	TRBJ2-1
ATNDRGHGNEQF	TRBV24-1	12	TRBJ2-1
ASSLRGSPNSPLH	TRBV28	13	TRBJ1-6
ASSQANEKLF	TRBV3-1	10	TRBJ1-4
ASSHLGQGREQF	TRBV19	12	TRBJ2-1
ASSYKFKGNTIY	TRBV6-5	12	TRBJ1-3
ASSLDRTASSYNEQF	TRBV11-1	15	TRBJ2-1
ASSRGGGYGYT	TRBV3-1	11	TRBJ1-2
ASSPGVSYEQY	TRBV7-9	11	TRBJ2-7
ASSSPAGRGDQETQY	TRBV6-5	15	TRBJ2-5
ASGQGSGNTIY	TRBV19	11	TRBJ1-3
ASSYSIGSGGYT	TRBV6-5	12	TRBJ1-2
ASSLGAGAFTGELF	TRBV7-8	14	TRBJ2-2
ASSLRGGTGGANVLT	TRBV11-2	15	TRBJ2-6
ASSPPFDRNPGYT	TRBV28	13	TRBJ1-2
SAGLPLGSGQIYNEQF	TRBV20-1	16	TRBJ2-1
ASSLAANQPQH	TRBV7-8	11	TRBJ1-5
SASALAGYEQY	TRBV20-1	11	TRBJ2-7
ASSQVTGFRETQY	TRBV14	13	TRBJ2-5
ASGRPGTSAEQF	TRBV12-3/TRBV12-4	12	TRBJ2-1
ASTLSGGGETQY	TRBV12-3/TRBV12-4	12	TRBJ2-5
ASSIRPQETQY	TRBV5-1	11	TRBJ2-5
ASSTGRSEQF	TRBV19	10	TRBJ2-1
ASSPPGLAGFEQF	TRBV3-1	13	TRBJ2-1
ASSFGGGTGELF	TRBV27	12	TRBJ2-2
ASSVRAGTYNEQF	TRBV19	13	TRBJ2-1
SARENNRSSYNSPLH	TRBV20-1	15	TRBJ1-6
ASSFRSYEQY	TRBV12-3/TRBV12-4	10	TRBJ2-7
ASSTILAGAGELF	TRBV13	13	TRBJ2-2
ASSIIQLAGGPGEQF	TRBV19	15	TRBJ2-1